The 29 T cell receptor beta chains below come from one sample, sequenced in a study of OX40 agonist ivuxolimab in advanced cancers. TCRdb's table, derived via immunoSEQ multiplex PCR, lists solely in-frame clones and lacks some. The table records tens of thousands of clones, around nine tenths of them present only once. Specimen: CD4+ or CD8+ T cells sorted from blood, collected in a trial of the OX40 agonist ivuxolimab. Source of these receptors: an adult with an advanced solid tumor such as melanoma, head and neck, liver or kidney cancer.

This rearrangement joins TRBV27 to TRBJ2-2, with unresolved D. Deletions cut 2 bases from V and 7 bases from J, with 5 bases between. CDR3 length: 12 residues. The germline CDR1 and CDR2 sequences are MNHEY and SMNVEV (reference sequence). The CDR3 nucleotides read TGTGCCAGCAGTTTAGTTCGCGGGGAGCTGTTTTTT. It codes for CASSLVRGELFF.

The V and J genes are TRBV11-2 and TRBJ2-5, with 7 bases that match TRBD2. The CDR3 is 12 residues long. Germline V gives CDR1 SGHAT, CDR2 FQNNGV. Germline trimming cut 0 bases from V and 13 bases from J; bases unmatched to any gene: 5. This chain's CDR3 is CASSLDLAARYF. The DNA of the CDR3 is TGTGCCAGCAGCTTAGATCTAGCGGCTCGGTACTTC.

This chain connects TRBV5-4 to TRBJ2-5; D is possibly TRBD1 or TRBD2 (6 bases each). Deletions cut 4 bases from V and 4 bases from J, with 11 bases between. CDR3 length equals 13 residues. The V gene's germline CDR1 is SGHNT and CDR2 YYREEE (reference sequence). CDR3 residues: CASSPRGGETQYF. The CDR3 nucleotides read TGTGCCAGCAGCCCCAGGGGAGGAGAGACCCAGTACTTC.

The chain combines TRBV10-3 with TRBJ1-4; perhaps TRBD1 as D (6 bases). The CDR3 length is 15 residues. The germline V and J ends were trimmed by 0 bases and 6 bases, with 11 bases remaining between them. CDR1 and CDR2 (germline): ENHRY, SYGVKD. The CDR3 is CAISESAGVDEKLFF. The CDR3, as DNA: TGTGCCATCAGTGAGTCGGCAGGGGTTGATGAAAAACTGTTTTTT.

This clone was seen a handful of times. The CDR3 spells CASSKWGIGQGTGELFF. DNA of the CDR3: TGTGCCAGCAGTAAATGGGGGATTGGACAGGGCACCGGGGAGCTGTTTTTT. The chain employs TRBV2 and TRBJ2-2, with 8 bases lining up with TRBD1. Germline CDR1 and CDR2: SNHLY and FYNNEI. The CDR3 is 17 amino acids. Losses at the gene ends were 5 bases for V and 4 bases for J; bases not matched to a gene: 12.

The chain is built from TRBV10-3 and TRBJ1-1; D remains ambiguous. Germline V gene sequence: CDR1 ENHRY, CDR2 SYGVKD. The CDR3 totals 14 residues. Trimming shortened V by 3 bases and J by 0 bases, and 8 bases separated the two germline ends. DNA for the CDR3: TGTGCCATCAGTGAAGGAGTCATGAACACTGAAGCTTTCTTT. Translation gives CAISEGVMNTEAFF.

This clone has a single count. The chain carries TRBV7-8 and TRBJ1-3; D is possibly TRBD1 (5 bases). Germline-derived CDR1 and CDR2 are SGHVS and FQNEAQ. Trimming removed 1 base at V and 2 bases at J, with 12 bases between. This CDR3 comprises 16 residues. The CDR3 sequence is CASSLVLSTAGNTIYF. The DNA for the CDR3 is TGTGCCAGCAGCTTAGTTTTGTCGACAGCTGGAAACACCATATATTTT.

The chain recombines TRBV11-2 with TRBJ1-6; unclear D gene. This CDR3 spans 14 amino acids. V was cut by 3 bases and J by 6 bases, with 9 bases left in between. Germline lookup yields CDR1 SGHAT and CDR2 FQNNGV. This CDR3 is CASSFGLANSPLHF. The CDR3 region has the DNA TGTGCCAGCAGCTTCGGTCTAGCTAATTCACCCCTCCACTTT.

This clone was detected only once. The chain uses TRBV7-9 and TRBJ2-7; 7 bases match TRBD1. The CDR3 covers 15 residues. The ends lost 5 bases at V and 3 bases at J; junction bases unmatched: 10. Germline V gene lookup returns CDR1 SEHNR and CDR2 FQNEAQ (reference sequence). This CDR3 reads CASSKALGTDYEQYF. The CDR3 nucleotides are TGTGCCAGCAGCAAGGCCCTCGGGACAGACTACGAGCAGTACTTC. Combining the CDR3 with reference TRBV7-9 and TRBJ2-7 gives the whole variable domain DTGVSQNPRHKITKRGQNVTFRCDPISEHNRLYWYRQTLGQGPEFLTYFQNEAQLEKSRLLSDRFSAERPKGSFSTLEIQRTEQGDSAMYLCASSKALGTDYEQYFGPGTRLTVT.

This rearrangement joins TRBV2 to TRBJ1-5, with D perhaps matching TRBD1 (6 bases). The germline gives CDR1 SNHLY, CDR2 FYNNEI. Trimming took 4 bases from V and 3 from J, leaving 10 bases between them. The CDR3 length is 14 residues. The CDR3 bases are TGTGCCAGCAGTGCCCAGGGGCCCAATCAGCCCCAGCATTTT. Its protein product is CASSAQGPNQPQHF.

V gene TRBV7-9 combines with J gene TRBJ2-1; D is perhaps TRBD2 (6 bases). Trimming stripped 5 bases from V and 9 bases from J, with 14 bases between. Looked up from germline, CDR1 is SEHNR and CDR2 is FQNEAQ (reference sequence). The CDR3 sequence is 13 residues long. The CDR3 coding sequence is TGTGCCAGCAGCCCGACGGAGGGTAGTGAGCAGTTCTTC. Its protein product is CASSPTEGSEQFF. The complete variable domain, with remaining parts taken from reference TRBV7-9 and TRBJ2-1, reads DTGVSQNPRHKITKRGQNVTFRCDPISEHNRLYWYRQTLGQGPEFLTYFQNEAQLEKSRLLSDRFSAERPKGSFSTLEIQRTEQGDSAMYLCASSPTEGSEQFFGPGTRLTVL.

The V and J genes are TRBV6-5 and TRBJ2-5, with TRBD2 matching 8 bases. The CDR3 covers 15 residues. Looked up from germline, CDR1 is MNHEY and CDR2 is SVGAGI. J lost 5 bases, V lost 2 bases, and 7 bases had no gene match. The CDR3 DNA sequence: TGTGCCAGCAGTTACGGGGTGGCGGGGGGTGAGACCCAGTACTTC. This sequence encodes CASSYGVAGGETQYF.

The chain joins TRBV19 to TRBJ2-1; possibly TRBD2 for D (6 bases). Looked up from germline, CDR1 is LNHDA and CDR2 is SQIVND (reference sequence). The V and J ends lost 0 bases and 8 bases respectively, with 11 bases between them. The CDR3 spans 14 residues. The CDR3: CASSIDTSIDEQFF. The CDR3 DNA is TGTGCCAGTAGTATAGATACTAGCATTGATGAGCAGTTCTTC. The full variable domain, rest sourced from reference TRBV19 and TRBJ2-1, is DGGITQSPKYLFRKEGQNVTLSCEQNLNHDAMYWYRQDPGQGLRLIYYSQIVNDFQKGDIAEGYSVSREKKESFPLTVTSAQKNPTAFYLCASSIDTSIDEQFFGPGTRLTVL.

The chain joins TRBV7-2 to TRBJ2-7, with D uncertain. This CDR3 comprises 13 residues. Deletions cut 3 bases from V and 3 bases from J, with 9 bases between. CDR1 SGHTA and CDR2 FQGNSA come from the germline V gene. The CDR3 nucleotides read TGTGCCAGCAGCTTTTCGGTGGGCTACGAGCAGTACTTC. The encoded protein is CASSFSVGYEQYF.

This clone has only one observation. This chain joins TRBV7-6 and TRBJ2-7; TRBD2 matches at 8 bases. This CDR3 spans 17 amino acids. The germline CDR1 and CDR2 sequences are SGHVS and FNYEAQ. V lost 1 base and J lost 0; bases outside the gene matches: 8. CDR3 sequence: CASSLEGGRSFSYEQYF. CDR3 coding DNA: TGTGCCAGCAGCTTAGAAGGCGGGAGGTCGTTCTCCTACGAGCAGTACTTC. Full variable domain (rest looked up from reference TRBV7-6 and TRBJ2-7): GAGVSQSPRYKVTKRGQDVALRCDPISGHVSLYWYRQALGQGPEFLTYFNYEAQQDKSGLPNDRFSAERPEGSISTLTIQRTEQRDSAMYRCASSLEGGRSFSYEQYFGPGTRLTVT.

The count of this clone is one. The chain employs TRBV11-3 and TRBJ2-2; 8 bases line up with TRBD2. The V segment lost 2 bases and the J segment 2 bases; nucleotides outside the gene matches: 10. CDR3 length: 18 residues. Germline CDR1 and CDR2: SGHNT and YENEEA. For the CDR3, the DNA is TGTGCCAGCAGCTTAAGAGGGTTAGCGGGGTTCAACACCGGGGAGCTGTTTTTT. As protein: CASSLRGLAGFNTGELFF.

This clone has just a few counts. The chain links TRBV25-1 to TRBJ2-2, with TRBD2 identical over 15 bases. CDR1 and CDR2 (germline): MGHDK, SYGVNS. The CDR3 covers 17 residues. Germline trimming cut 5 bases from V and 7 bases from J; bases unmatched to any gene: 8. Written as DNA, the CDR3 is TGTGCCAGCAGTCTTCCGGGACTAGCGGGAGGTGGCGGGGAGCTGTTTTTT. It encodes CASSLPGLAGGGGELFF.

The J gene is TRBJ2-5, the V gene TRBV5-5; maybe TRBD1 (6 bases). There are 16 residues in the CDR3. With 4 bases removed from V and 0 bases from J, the gap between germline ends came to 16 bases. Looked up from germline, CDR1 is SGHKS and CDR2 is YYEKEE (reference sequence). Here the CDR3 DNA reads TGTGCCAGCAGCCCTTTACTGTGGGGGCACCAAGAGACCCAGTACTTC. Translation gives CASSPLLWGHQETQYF.

This clone was observed once. The J gene is TRBJ1-1, the V gene TRBV28; weak D call: TRBD1 (6 bases). The V gene's germline CDR1 is MDHEN and CDR2 SYDVKM. This CDR3 is 14 amino acids long. V lost 6 bases and J 5 bases, leaving 16 bases between the germline ends. DNA of the CDR3: TGTGCCAGCAGCGTTTCAGGGGTTGGGACTGAAGCTTTCTTT. Residues: CASSVSGVGTEAFF.

The chain has TRBV6-5 and TRBJ1-1, with D hard to call. CDR1 MNHEY and CDR2 SVGAGI come from the germline V gene. CDR3 length: 15 amino acids. The V end lost 0 bases, the J end lost 1 base, and 9 bases lay between the germline ends. CDR3 sequence reads: CASSYSQTGNTEAFF. CDR3 DNA sequence: TGTGCCAGCAGTTACTCCCAGACCGGGAACACTGAAGCTTTCTTT.

This clone was seen a few times. This sequence joins TRBV27 and TRBJ2-5; tentative D call: TRBD1 (6 bases). Trimming took off 4 bases at V and 4 bases at J, with 16 bases between the two ends. The CDR3 is 15 amino acids. CDR1 is MNHEY and CDR2 is SMNVEV in the germline V gene (reference sequence). CDR3 in amino acids: CASSYSGTWGETQYF. DNA of the CDR3: TGTGCCAGCAGTTACTCCGGGACATGGGGAGAGACCCAGTACTTC.

This clone was seen just once. This CDR3 reads CASSPVASNTGELFF. CDR3 bases: TGCGCCAGCAGCCCAGTGGCTAGCAACACCGGGGAGCTGTTTTTT. V usage is TRBV4-1 and J usage is TRBJ2-2, with a tentative D call TRBD2 (5 bases). V lost 4 bases to trimming and J lost 2 bases, with 11 bases between them. This CDR3 is 15 amino acids long. CDR1 and CDR2 from the germline V gene are MGHRA and YSYEKL.

This rearrangement joins TRBV5-6 to TRBJ2-7; D might be TRBD2 (7 bases). CDR3 size: 15 residues. From germline, CDR1 is SGHDT and CDR2 YYEEEE. Trimming cost V 0 bases and J 4 bases, with 14 bases left between them. The DNA for the CDR3 is TGTGCCAGCAGCTTGGGCGGGGGCCGCGTTTACGAGCAGTACTTC. This gives the protein CASSLGGGRVYEQYF.

This clone showed up just a few times. This chain connects TRBV4-2 to TRBJ2-2; D not resolved. V dropped 1 base and J dropped 4 bases, with 7 bases sitting between them. The CDR3 is 14 residues long. CDR1 LGHNA and CDR2 YNFKEQ come from the germline V gene. The DNA of the CDR3 is TGTGCCAGCAGCCAAGTCGCGGCCACCGGGGAGCTGTTTTTT. Amino acid sequence: CASSQVAATGELFF.

The chain combines TRBV7-8 with TRBJ2-7; D not certain. Trimming left V 6 bases short and J 3 bases short, with 12 bases between. Germline V CDR1 and CDR2: SGHVS, FQNEAQ. The CDR3 loop spans 13 amino acids. CDR3 nucleotide sequence: TGTGCCAGCAGTTCCCGGCGAGACTACGAGCAGTACTTC. Encoded protein: CASSSRRDYEQYF.

J is TRBJ2-1 and V is TRBV11-2, with 7 bases that match TRBD2. Germline loops: CDR1 SGHAT, CDR2 FQNNGV. J gave up 5 bases and V 2 bases, and 3 bases lay outside the gene matches. This CDR3 has 14 amino acids. This CDR3 is CASSLSGTDNEQFF. The CDR3 nucleotides are TGTGCCAGCAGCTTAAGCGGGACCGACAATGAGCAGTTCTTC.

This chain links TRBV23-1 with TRBJ2-1; D perhaps matches TRBD1 (8 bases). TRBV23-1 is designated an ORF whose function remains uncertain. This CDR3 has 18 residues. Between the trimmed V and J ends, which lost 1 base and 1 base, there was a span of 17 bases. The CDR3 loop reads CASSQYRGDRISYNEQFF. In DNA form, the CDR3 reads TGCGCCAGCAGTCAATACCGGGGGGACAGGATTTCCTACAATGAGCAGTTCTTC.

This chain links TRBV7-2 with TRBJ1-2, with no clear D. Germline V lookup: CDR1 SGHTA, CDR2 FQGNSA. V was trimmed by 4 bases and J by 6 bases, leaving 6 bases between them. This CDR3 comprises 11 residues. The CDR3 sequence is CASSSQDGYTF. In DNA, the CDR3 is TGTGCCAGCAGCTCGCAAGATGGCTACACCTTC.

This clone came up a few times. The chain couples TRBV16 to TRBJ1-2; no clear D gene. With 0 bases removed from V and 2 bases from J, the gap between germline ends came to 7 bases. The germline CDR1 and CDR2 sequences are KGHSY and FQNENV. This CDR3 region has 14 residues. CDR3 protein: CASSQSGGNYGYTF. The CDR3 nucleotides read TGTGCCAGCAGCCAATCTGGAGGGAACTATGGCTACACCTTC.